The clone carrying this T cell receptor beta chain has a single count. Its specificity is unknown. Germline V CDR1 and CDR2: LGHNT, FRNRAP. This CDR3 has 13 residues. V shed 1 base and J shed 9 bases, with 7 bases lying between them. TEMRA cells were FACS-enriched, and CD8+ and CD4+ T cells were isolated negatively. RNA in amounts of about 0.5 to 1 ug was reverse transcribed with random hexamers. Amplification of TCR beta CDR3 used immunoSEQ multiplex PCR across 54 Vbeta and 13 Jbeta. TCRdb re-called the immunoSEQ multiplex PCR reads with MiXCR, one entry per CDR3 protein. Of 150,000 or so distinct CDR3 sequences detected, about 95% appear once; the ten largest clones hold roughly 0.14%. These data come from a study of CD8 T cells in Susac syndrome. The study, taken as a whole, reports: It was acknowledged in the study that the number of individuals who were included in its TCR sequencing and HLA analysis was relatively small.

This TCR came from a human donor in good health. The sequenced sample was CD4+ T cells from PBMCs. The chain recombines TRBV12-5 with TRBJ1-6; no firm D call. The CDR3, as DNA: TGTGCTAGTGGTTTGGAAGTGGGTTCACCCCTCCACTTT. This gives the protein CASGLEVGSPLHF.